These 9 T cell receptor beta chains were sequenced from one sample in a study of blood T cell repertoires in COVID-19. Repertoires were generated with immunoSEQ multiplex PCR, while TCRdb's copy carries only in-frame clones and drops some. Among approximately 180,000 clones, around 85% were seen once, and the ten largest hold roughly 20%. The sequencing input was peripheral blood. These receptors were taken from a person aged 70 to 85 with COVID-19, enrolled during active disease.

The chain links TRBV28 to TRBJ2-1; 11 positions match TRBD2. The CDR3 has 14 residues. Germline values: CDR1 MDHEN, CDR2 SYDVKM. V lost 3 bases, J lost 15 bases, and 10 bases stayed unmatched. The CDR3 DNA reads TGTGCCAGCAGTTTCACTAGCGGGAGTGATGTGCGGTTCTTC. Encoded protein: CASSFTSGSDVRFF.

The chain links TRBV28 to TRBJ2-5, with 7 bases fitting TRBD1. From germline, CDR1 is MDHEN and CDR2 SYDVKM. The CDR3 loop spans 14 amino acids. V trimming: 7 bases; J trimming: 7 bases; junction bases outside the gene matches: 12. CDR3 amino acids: CASKIGQVLGTQYF. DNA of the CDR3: TGTGCCAGCAAGATCGGACAGGTTTTAGGGACCCAGTACTTC. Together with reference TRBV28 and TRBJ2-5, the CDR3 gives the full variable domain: DVKVTQSSRYLVKRTGEKVFLECVQDMDHENMFWYRQDPGLGLRLIYFSYDVKMKEKGDIPEGYSVSREKKERFSLILESASTNQTSMYLCASKIGQVLGTQYFGPGTRLLVL.

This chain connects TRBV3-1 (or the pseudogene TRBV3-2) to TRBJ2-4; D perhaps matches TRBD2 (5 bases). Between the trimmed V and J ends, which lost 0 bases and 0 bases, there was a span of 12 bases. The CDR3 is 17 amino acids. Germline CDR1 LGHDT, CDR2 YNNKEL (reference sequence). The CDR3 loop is CASSQEVSVLAKNIQYF. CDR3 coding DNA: TGTGCCAGCAGCCAAGAGGTTAGCGTGTTAGCCAAAAACATTCAGTACTTC.

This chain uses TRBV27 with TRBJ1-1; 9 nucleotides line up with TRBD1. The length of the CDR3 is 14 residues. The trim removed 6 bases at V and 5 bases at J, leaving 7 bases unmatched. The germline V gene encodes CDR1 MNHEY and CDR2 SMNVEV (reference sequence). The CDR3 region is CASRQQGAGTEAFF. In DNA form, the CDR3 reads TGTGCCAGCAGGCAACAGGGGGCGGGTACTGAAGCTTTCTTT.

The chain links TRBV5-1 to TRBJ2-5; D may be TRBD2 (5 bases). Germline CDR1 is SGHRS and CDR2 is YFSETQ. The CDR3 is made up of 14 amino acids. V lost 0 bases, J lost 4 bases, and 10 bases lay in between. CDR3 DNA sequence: TGCGCCAGCAGCTTGGGGCGGGTCCGAGAGACCCAGTACTTC. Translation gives CASSLGRVRETQYF.

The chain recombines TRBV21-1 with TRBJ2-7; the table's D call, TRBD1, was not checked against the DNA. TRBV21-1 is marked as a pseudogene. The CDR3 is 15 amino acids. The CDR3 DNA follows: TGTGCCAGCAGCCCTACCAGGGGGACTGATCAGGAGCAGTACTTC. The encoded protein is CASSPTRGTDQEQYF.

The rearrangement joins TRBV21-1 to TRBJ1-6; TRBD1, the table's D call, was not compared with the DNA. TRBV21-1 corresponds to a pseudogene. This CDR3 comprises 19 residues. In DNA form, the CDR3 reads TGTGCCAGCAGCTCCCAGACCATAAGACAGACTTGGTCTAATTCACCCCTCCACTTT. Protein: CASSSQTIRQTWSNSPLHF.

The CDR3 region is CASSLRDRGPTHYGYTF. The DNA for the CDR3 is TGTGCCAGCAGCCTCCGGGACAGGGGGCCGACTCACTATGGCTACACCTTC. The V gene is TRBV3-1 (or the pseudogene TRBV3-2), the J gene TRBJ1-2, with 12 positions matching TRBD1. Trimming at V came to 4 bases and at J to 3 bases, leaving 9 bases not matched to a gene. Germline CDR1 LGHDT, CDR2 YNNKEL (reference sequence). CDR3 length equals 17 residues.

The CDR3 sequence: CASSHISGLAGGSRGTGELFF. In nucleotides, the CDR3 is TGTGCCAGCAGCCACATATCGGGACTAGCGGGAGGATCGAGGGGCACCGGGGAGCTGTTTTTT. The chain couples TRBV3-1 (or the pseudogene TRBV3-2) to TRBJ2-2; 15 bases are shared with TRBD2. V lost 3 bases, J lost 4 bases, and 15 bases stayed unmatched. Per the germline V gene, CDR1 is LGHDT and CDR2 is YNNKEL (reference sequence). The length of the CDR3 is 21 residues.